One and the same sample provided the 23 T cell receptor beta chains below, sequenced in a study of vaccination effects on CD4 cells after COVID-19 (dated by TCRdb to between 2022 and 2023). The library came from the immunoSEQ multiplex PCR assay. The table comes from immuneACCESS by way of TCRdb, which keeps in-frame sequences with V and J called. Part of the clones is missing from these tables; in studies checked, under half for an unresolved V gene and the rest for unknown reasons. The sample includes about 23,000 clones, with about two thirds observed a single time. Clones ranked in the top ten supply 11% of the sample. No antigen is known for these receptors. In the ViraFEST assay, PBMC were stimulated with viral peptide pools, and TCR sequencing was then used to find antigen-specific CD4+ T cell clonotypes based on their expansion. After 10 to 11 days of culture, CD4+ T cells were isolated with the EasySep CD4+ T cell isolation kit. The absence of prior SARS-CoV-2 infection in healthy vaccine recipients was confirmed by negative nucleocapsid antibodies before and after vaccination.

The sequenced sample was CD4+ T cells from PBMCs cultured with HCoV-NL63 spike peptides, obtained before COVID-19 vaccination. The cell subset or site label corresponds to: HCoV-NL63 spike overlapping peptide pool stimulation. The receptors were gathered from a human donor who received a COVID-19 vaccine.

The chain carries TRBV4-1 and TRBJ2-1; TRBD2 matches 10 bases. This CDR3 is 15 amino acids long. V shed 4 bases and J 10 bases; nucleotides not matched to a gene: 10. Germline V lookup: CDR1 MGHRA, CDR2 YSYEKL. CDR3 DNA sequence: TGCGCCAGCAGCCCTAGCGGGAGCTTCCTTGGCGAGCAGTTCTTC. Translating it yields CASSPSGSFLGEQFF.

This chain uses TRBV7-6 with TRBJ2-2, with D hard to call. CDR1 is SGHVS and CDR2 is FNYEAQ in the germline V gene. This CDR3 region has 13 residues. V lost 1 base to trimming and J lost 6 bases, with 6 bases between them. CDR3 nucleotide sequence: TGTGCCAGCAGCTTAGGGTCGGCCGGGGAGCTGTTTTTT. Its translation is CASSLGSAGELFF.

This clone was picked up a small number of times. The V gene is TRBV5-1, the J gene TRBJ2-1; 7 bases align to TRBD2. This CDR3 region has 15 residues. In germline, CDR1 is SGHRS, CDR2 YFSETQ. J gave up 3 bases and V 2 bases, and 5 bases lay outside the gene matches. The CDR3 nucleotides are TGCGCCAGCAGCTTCGGACTAGACGGCTACAATGAGCAGTTCTTC. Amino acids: CASSFGLDGYNEQFF.

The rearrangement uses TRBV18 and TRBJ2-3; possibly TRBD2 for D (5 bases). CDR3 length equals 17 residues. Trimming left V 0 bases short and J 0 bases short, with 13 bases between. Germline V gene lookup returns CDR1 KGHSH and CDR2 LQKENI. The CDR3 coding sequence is TGTGCCAGCTCACCACCCACGGCGGGCCTTAGCACAGATACGCAGTATTTT. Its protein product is CASSPPTAGLSTDTQYF.

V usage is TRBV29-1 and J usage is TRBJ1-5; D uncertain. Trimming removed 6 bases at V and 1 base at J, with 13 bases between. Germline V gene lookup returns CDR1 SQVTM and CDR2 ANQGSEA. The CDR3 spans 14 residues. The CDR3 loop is CSVSESGSNQPQHF. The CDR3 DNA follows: TGCAGCGTCTCCGAGTCTGGAAGCAATCAGCCCCAGCATTTT.

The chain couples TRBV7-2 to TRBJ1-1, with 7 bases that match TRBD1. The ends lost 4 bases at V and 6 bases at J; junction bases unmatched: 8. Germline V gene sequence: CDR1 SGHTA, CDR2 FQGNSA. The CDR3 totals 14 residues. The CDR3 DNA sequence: TGTGCCAGCAGCTCCCGACAGGGAGTGGCTGAAGCTTTCTTT. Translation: CASSSRQGVAEAFF.

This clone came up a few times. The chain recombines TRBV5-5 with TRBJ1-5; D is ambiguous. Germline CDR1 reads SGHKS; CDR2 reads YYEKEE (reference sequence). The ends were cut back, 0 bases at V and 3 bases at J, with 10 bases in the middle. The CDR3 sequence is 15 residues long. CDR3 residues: CASSLATTLNQPQHF. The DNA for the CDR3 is TGTGCCAGCAGCTTGGCGACAACCCTCAATCAGCCCCAGCATTTT.

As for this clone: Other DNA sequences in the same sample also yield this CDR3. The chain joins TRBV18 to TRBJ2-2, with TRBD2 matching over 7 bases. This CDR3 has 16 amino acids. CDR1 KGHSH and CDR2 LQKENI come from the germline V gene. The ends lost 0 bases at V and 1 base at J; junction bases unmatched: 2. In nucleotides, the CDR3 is TGTGCCAGCTCACCACCGACGGGGGGGAACACCGGGGAGCTGTTTTTT. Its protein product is CASSPPTGGNTGELFF.

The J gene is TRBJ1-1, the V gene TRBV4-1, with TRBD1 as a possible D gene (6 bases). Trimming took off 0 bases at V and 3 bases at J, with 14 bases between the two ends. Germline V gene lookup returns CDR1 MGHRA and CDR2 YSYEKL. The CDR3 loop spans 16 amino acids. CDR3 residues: CASSQEKRRGYTEAFF. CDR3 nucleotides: TGCGCCAGCAGCCAAGAAAAAAGGAGGGGGTACACTGAAGCTTTCTTT.

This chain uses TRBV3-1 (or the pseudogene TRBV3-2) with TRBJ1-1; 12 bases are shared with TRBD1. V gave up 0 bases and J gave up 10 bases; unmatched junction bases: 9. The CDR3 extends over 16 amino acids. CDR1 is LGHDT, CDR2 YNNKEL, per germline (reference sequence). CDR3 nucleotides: TGTGCCAGCAGCCAAGATTTGGTAGGGGACAGGGGGCCAGCTTTCTTT. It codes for CASSQDLVGDRGPAFF.

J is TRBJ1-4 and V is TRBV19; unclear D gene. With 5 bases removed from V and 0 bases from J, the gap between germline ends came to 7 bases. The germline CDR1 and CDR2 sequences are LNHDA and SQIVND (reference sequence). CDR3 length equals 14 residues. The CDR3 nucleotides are TGTGCCAGTAGTCTCGTTGCAACTAATGAAAAACTGTTTTTT. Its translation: CASSLVATNEKLFF.

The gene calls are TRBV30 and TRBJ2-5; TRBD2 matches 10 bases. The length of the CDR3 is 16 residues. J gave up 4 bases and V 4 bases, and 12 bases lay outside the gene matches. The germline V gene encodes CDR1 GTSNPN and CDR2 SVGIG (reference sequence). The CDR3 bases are TGTGCCTGGACCAGCAAACTAGCGGGGATGGGAGAGACCCAGTACTTC. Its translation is CAWTSKLAGMGETQYF.

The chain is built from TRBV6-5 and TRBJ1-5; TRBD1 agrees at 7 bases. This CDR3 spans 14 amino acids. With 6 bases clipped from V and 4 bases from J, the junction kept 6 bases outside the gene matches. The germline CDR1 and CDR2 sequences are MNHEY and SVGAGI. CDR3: CASSRGTDNQPQHF. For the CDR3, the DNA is TGTGCCAGCAGCCGTGGGACAGATAATCAGCCCCAGCATTTT.

The CDR3 nucleotides are TGTGCCAGCAAGGGGTCAGTGAACACTGAAGCTTTCTTT. Its translation: CASKGSVNTEAFF. The chain carries TRBV3-1 (or the pseudogene TRBV3-2) and TRBJ1-1; D is possibly TRBD1 (5 bases). The CDR3 has 13 amino acids. CDR1 is LGHDT and CDR2 is YNNKEL in the germline V gene (reference sequence). V was trimmed by 7 bases and J by 0 bases, leaving 9 bases between them.

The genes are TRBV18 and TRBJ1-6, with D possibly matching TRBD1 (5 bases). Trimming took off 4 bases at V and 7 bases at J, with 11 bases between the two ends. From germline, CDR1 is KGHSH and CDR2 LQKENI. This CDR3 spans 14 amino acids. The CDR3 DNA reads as TGTGCCAGCTCACGAGACAGTCGAAATTCACCCCTCCACTTT. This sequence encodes CASSRDSRNSPLHF.

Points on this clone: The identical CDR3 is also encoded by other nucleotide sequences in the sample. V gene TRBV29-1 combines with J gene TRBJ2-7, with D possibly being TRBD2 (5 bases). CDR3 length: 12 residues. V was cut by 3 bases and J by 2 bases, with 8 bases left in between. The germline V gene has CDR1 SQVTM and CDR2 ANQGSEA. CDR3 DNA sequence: TGCAGCGTTGAGGACGGGACCTACGAGCAGTACTTC. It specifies CSVEDGTYEQYF.

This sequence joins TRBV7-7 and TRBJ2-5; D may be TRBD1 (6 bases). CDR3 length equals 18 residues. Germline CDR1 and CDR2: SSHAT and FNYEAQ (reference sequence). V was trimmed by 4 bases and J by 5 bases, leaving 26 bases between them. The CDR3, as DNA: TGTGCCAGCAGCTCAGGTCGGCTGGTGAGGGGGACATTGGAGACCCAGTACTTC. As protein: CASSSGRLVRGTLETQYF.

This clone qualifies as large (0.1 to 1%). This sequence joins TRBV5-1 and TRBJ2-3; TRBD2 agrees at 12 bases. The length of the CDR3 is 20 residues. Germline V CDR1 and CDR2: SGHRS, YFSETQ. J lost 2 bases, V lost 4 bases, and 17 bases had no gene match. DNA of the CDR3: TGCGCCAGCAGCCTCGACGGGTTTACTAGCGGGAGGACAACCACAGATACGCAGTATTTT. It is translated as CASSLDGFTSGRTTTDTQYF.

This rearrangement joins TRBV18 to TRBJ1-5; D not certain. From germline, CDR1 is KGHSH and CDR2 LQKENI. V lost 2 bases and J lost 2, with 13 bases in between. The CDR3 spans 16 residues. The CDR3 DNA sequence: TGTGCCAGCTCACCAAGACTAGGAGATGGCAATCAGCCCCAGCATTTT. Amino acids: CASSPRLGDGNQPQHF. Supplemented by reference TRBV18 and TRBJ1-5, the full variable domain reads NAGVMQNPRHLVRRRGQEARLRCSPMKGHSHVYWYRQLPEEGLKFMVYLQKENIIDESGMPKERFSAEFPKEGPSILRIQQVVRGDSAAYFCASSPRLGDGNQPQHFGDGTRLSIL.

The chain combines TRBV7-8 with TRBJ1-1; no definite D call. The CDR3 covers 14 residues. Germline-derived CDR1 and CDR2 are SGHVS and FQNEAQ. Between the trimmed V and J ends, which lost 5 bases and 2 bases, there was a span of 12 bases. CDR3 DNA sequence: TGTGCCAGCAGCCATACAGAGCTAAACACTGAAGCTTTCTTT. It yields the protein CASSHTELNTEAFF. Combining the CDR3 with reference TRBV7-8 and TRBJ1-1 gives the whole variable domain GAGVSQSPRYKVAKRGQDVALRCDPISGHVSLFWYQQALGQGPEFLTYFQNEAQLDKSGLPSDRFFAERPEGSVSTLKIQRTQQEDSAVYLCASSHTELNTEAFFGQGTRLTVV.

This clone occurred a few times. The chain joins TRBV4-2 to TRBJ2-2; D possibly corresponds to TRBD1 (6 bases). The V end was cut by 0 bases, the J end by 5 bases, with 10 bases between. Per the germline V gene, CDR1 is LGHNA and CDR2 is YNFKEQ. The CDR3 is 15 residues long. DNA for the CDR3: TGTGCCAGCAGCCAAGAAGGGGGACGGACCGGGGAGCTGTTTTTT. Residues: CASSQEGGRTGELFF.

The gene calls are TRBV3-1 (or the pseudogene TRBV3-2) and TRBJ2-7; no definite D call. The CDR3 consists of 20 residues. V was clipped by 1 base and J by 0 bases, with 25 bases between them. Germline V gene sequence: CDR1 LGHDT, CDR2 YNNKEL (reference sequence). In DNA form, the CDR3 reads TGTGCCAGCAGCCAAGCGCCCCCGGTCGTGATAGGAAGGAGCTCCTACGAGCAGTACTTC. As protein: CASSQAPPVVIGRSSYEQYF.

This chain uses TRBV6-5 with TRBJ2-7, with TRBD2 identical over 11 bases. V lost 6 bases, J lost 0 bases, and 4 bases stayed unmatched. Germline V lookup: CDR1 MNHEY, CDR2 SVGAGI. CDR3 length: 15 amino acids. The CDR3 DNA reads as TGTGCCAGCAGGTCCGGGACTAGCGGCTCCTACGAGCAGTACTTC. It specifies CASRSGTSGSYEQYF.